This TCR beta chain was obtained from a study of blood T cell repertoires in COVID-19. The wider study: Nucleic acid was either cDNA or gDNA, and it came from T cells, B-cell-depleted T cells, or PBMCs.

The CDR3 extends over 16 amino acids. Per germline, CDR1 SEHNR and CDR2 FQNEAQ (reference sequence). Trimming took 3 bases from V and 7 from J; bases not matched to a gene: 8. Authors' methods: Reference gene primer amplification yielded estimated nucleated cell counts. The table came from immunoSEQ multiplex PCR; TCRdb's copy has only in-frame clones and leaves some out. V, J and clone size reflect that table, while D and trimming were determined from the DNA. The table lists tens of thousands of clones, about four fifths of them singletons, with less than 4.5% in the top ten. V is TRBV7-9 and J is TRBJ2-2; the match to TRBD2 covers 10 bases. Sequenced material: peripheral blood. The sequence derives from a man aged 45 to 65 with active COVID-19. In DNA, the CDR3 is TGTGCCAGCAGCTTGTCTAGCGGGGGCCTAAGCGGGGAGCTGTTTTTT. Protein product: CASSLSSGGLSGELFF.